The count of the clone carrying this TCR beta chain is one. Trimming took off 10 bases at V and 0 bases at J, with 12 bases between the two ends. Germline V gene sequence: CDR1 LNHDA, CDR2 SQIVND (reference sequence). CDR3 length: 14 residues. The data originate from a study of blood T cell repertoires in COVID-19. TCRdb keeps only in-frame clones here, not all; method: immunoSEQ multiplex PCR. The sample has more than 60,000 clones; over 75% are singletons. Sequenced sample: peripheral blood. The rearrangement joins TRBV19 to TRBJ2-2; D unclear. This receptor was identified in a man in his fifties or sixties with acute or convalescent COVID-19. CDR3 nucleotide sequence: TGTGCCACCAGCCCGACTTCGAACACCGGGGAGCTGTTTTTT. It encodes CATSPTSNTGELFF.